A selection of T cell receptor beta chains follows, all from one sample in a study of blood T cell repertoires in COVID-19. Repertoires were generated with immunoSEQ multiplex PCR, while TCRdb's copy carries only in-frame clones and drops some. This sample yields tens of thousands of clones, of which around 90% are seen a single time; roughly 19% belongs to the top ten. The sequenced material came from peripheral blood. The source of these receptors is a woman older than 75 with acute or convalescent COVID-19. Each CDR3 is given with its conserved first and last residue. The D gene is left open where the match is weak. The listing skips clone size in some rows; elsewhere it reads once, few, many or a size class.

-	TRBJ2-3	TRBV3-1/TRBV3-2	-	TGTGCCAGCAGCCAAGAGGGCGGGAGCACAGATACGCAGTATTTT	CASSQEGGSTDTQYF
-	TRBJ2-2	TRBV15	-	TGTGCCACCTCAGGGAACACCGGGGAGCTGTTTTTT	CATSGNTGELFF
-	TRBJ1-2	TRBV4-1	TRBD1	TGCGCCAGCAGCCAAGACCCCACCTACAGGGGAGGCGGCTACACCTTC	CASSQDPTYRGGGYTF
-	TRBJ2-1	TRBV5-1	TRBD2	TGCGCCAGCAGCTTGACGGCTAGCGGGAGGAATGAGCAGTTCTTC	CASSLTASGRNEQFF
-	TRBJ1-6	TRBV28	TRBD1	TGTGCCAGCACCGAACAGGGACAGACCTTTTCACCCCTCCACTTT	CASTEQGQTFSPLHF
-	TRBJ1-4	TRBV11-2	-	TGTGCCAGCAGCTTAGATCGGTCAGGGAAGGAAAGGACCTCTAATGAAAAACTGTTTTTT	CASSLDRSGKERTSNEKLFF
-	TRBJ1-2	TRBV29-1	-	TGCAGCGTTGCAGTTAACTATGGCTACACCTTC	CSVAVNYGYTF
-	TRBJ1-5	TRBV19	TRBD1	TGTGCCAGTAGTATGGGACAGGGGAATCGGTTTATGAATCAGCCCCAGCATTTT	CASSMGQGNRFMNQPQHF
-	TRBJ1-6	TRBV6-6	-	TGTGCCAGCAGTTTCCCCGGGACGGGGGGGTCACCCCTCCACTTT	CASSFPGTGGSPLHF
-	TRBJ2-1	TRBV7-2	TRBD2	TGTGCCAGCAGCGCCGGACTAGCGGGCTACAATGAGCAGTTCTTC	CASSAGLAGYNEQFF
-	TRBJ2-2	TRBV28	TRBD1	TGTGCCAGCACCCTAGGGGGACAGGGGACCGGGGAGCTGTTTTTT	CASTLGGQGTGELFF
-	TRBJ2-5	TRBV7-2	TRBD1	TGTGCCAGCAGCTCACCTTCGGGACAGGGGGGGGAGACCCAGTACTTC	CASSSPSGQGGETQYF
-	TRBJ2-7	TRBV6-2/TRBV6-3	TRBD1	TGTGCCAGCAGCACGACAGGGGGCTGGACCTACGAGCAGTACTTC	CASSTTGGWTYEQYF
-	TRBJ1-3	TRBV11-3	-	TGTGCCAGCAGCCGCGGGATCTCTGGAAACACCATATATTTT	CASSRGISGNTIYF
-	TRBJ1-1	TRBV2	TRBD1	TGTGCCAGCAGTGCAACCCCGGGACAGGGTGGGACTGAAGCTTTCTTT	CASSATPGQGGTEAFF
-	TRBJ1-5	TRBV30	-	TGTGCCTGGGTAAACCCTTCTCCAGGTAAAATAGAGGGAAATCAGCCCCAGCATTTT	CAWVNPSPGKIEGNQPQHF
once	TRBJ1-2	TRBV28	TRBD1	TGTGCCAGCAGCTTCACGACAGGGGTCTATGGCTACACCTTC	CASSFTTGVYGYTF
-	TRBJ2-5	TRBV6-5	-	TGTGCCAGCAGCGGTCTAGGGGTAGTCGGCGAGACCCAGTACTTC	CASSGLGVVGETQYF
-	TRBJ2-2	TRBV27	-	TGTGCCAGCAGCTCGACACTCAACACCGGGGAGCTGTTTTTT	CASSSTLNTGELFF
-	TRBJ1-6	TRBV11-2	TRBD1	TGTGCCAGCAGCTTAGATTGGGACAGGGGAGAATCACCCCTCCACTTT	CASSLDWDRGESPLHF
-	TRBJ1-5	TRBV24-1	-	TGTGCCACCAGTGATAACAGGGTGTGGCAGCCCCAGCATTTT	CATSDNRVWQPQHF
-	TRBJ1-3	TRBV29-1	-	TGCAGCGTTGTGGCAGACTCTGGAAACACCATATATTTT	CSVVADSGNTIYF
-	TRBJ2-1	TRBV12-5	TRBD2	TGTGCTAGTGGTTTGGAGGAGGGACTAGCGAGATACAATGAGCAGTTCTTC	CASGLEEGLARYNEQFF
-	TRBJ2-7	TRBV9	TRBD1	TGTGCCAGCTCCCGGGACAGGAGCTACTACGAGCAGTACTTC	CASSRDRSYYEQYF
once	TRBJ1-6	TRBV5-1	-	TGCGCCAGCACCGAGGGAATTGATTCACCCCTCCACTTT	CASTEGIDSPLHF
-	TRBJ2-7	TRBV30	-	TGTGCCTGGACCAGCGGGTACGAGCAGTACTTC	CAWTSGYEQYF
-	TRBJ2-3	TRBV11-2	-	TGTGCCAGCAGTTTGCCGGGCACAGATACGCAGTATTTT	CASSLPGTDTQYF
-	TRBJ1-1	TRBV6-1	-	TGTGCCAGCAGTGAACATGGGAAGGGGACTGAAGCTTTCTTT	CASSEHGKGTEAFF
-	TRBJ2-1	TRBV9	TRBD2	TGTGCCAGCAGCAATAGGGAGCTTAGCGGGAGGGCCTACAATGAGCAGTTCTTC	CASSNRELSGRAYNEQFF